Following are 20 T cell receptor beta chains from one sample sequenced in a study of blood T cell repertoires in COVID-19 (dated by TCRdb to the early 2020s). Library method: the immunoSEQ multiplex PCR assay. This is the immuneACCESS table as TCRdb keeps it, with only in-frame sequences that have V and J called. A part of the clones is gone; compared with another copy, unresolved V genes explain less than half, and the rest is unexplained. The sample table shows about 190,000 clones, and 87% are seen once. The top ten clones comprise roughly 21% of the sample. Sequenced: peripheral blood. These receptors originate from a man between 60 and 75 years old with active or convalescent COVID-19.

The V and J genes are TRBV3-1 (or the pseudogene TRBV3-2) and TRBJ2-7; no firm D call. From germline, CDR1 is LGHDT and CDR2 YNNKEL (reference sequence). This CDR3 comprises 14 residues. The V and J ends lost 1 base and 1 base respectively, with 8 bases between them. The CDR3 reads CASSQGYGSYEQYF. DNA for the CDR3: TGTGCCAGCAGCCAAGGTTACGGGTCCTACGAGCAGTACTTC.

The chain uses TRBV12-3 or TRBV12-4 and TRBJ1-2, with D hard to call. CDR3 size: 13 residues. The germline V and J ends were trimmed by 6 bases and 5 bases, with 13 bases remaining between them. CDR3 in amino acids: CASSPGLEYGYTF. In DNA, the CDR3 is TGTGCCAGCAGCCCGGGATTGGAATATGGCTACACCTTC.

This clone has just a few counts. The gene calls are TRBV11-2 and TRBJ2-5, with D possibly matching TRBD1 (6 bases). Germline V gene data show CDR1 as SGHAT and CDR2 as FQNNGV. The CDR3 sequence is 14 residues long. V was cut by 5 bases and J by 1 base, with 11 bases left in between. CDR3 protein: CASSPGDIQETQYF. CDR3 bases: TGTGCCAGCAGCCCAGGGGACATCCAAGAGACCCAGTACTTC.

V and J are TRBV6-5 and TRBJ2-7; possibly TRBD1 for D (6 bases). The CDR3 is 15 amino acids. V was clipped by 0 bases and J by 2 bases, with 11 bases between them. Germline loops: CDR1 MNHEY, CDR2 SVGAGI. The CDR3 spells CASSYSSQGTYEQYF. Here the CDR3 DNA reads TGTGCCAGCAGTTACTCGTCCCAGGGGACCTACGAGCAGTACTTC.

This chain joins TRBV11-2 and TRBJ1-6; TRBD1 agrees at 9 bases. J lost 10 bases, V lost 5 bases, and 9 bases had no gene match. The CDR3 is 15 amino acids. Germline CDR1 is SGHAT and CDR2 is FQNNGV. In nucleotides, the CDR3 is TGTGCCAGCAGCGATAGACAGGGGGGTTGGTCACCCCTCCACTTT. Its translation is CASSDRQGGWSPLHF.

The V call is TRBV7-6, the J call TRBJ2-1; unclear D gene. Trimming removed 5 bases at V and 0 bases at J, with 11 bases between. The length of the CDR3 is 15 residues. Germline values: CDR1 SGHVS, CDR2 FNYEAQ. The CDR3: CASSRDMSSYNEQFF. DNA for the CDR3: TGTGCCAGCAGCCGAGACATGAGCTCCTACAATGAGCAGTTCTTC.

In this sample, this clone turned up a few times. The chain couples TRBV6-5 to TRBJ1-3; D is undetermined. The CDR3 is 14 amino acids. The germline V gene encodes CDR1 MNHEY and CDR2 SVGAGI. Between the trimmed V and J ends, which lost 0 bases and 7 bases, there was a span of 10 bases. The CDR3 loop reads CASSYSSQDNTIYF. The CDR3 DNA is TGTGCCAGCAGTTACTCGAGTCAGGATAACACCATATATTTT.

The chain couples TRBV2 to TRBJ2-1; 11 bases agree with TRBD2. CDR3 length: 12 amino acids. Germline V CDR1 and CDR2: SNHLY, FYNNEI. The J segment lost 8 bases and the V segment lost 8 bases, leaving 2 bases of the junction unmatched. The CDR3, as DNA: TGTGCCAGCTTAGCGGGGGGGGATGAGCAGTTCTTC. This translates into CASLAGGDEQFF.

Only one count was recorded for this clone. The chain employs TRBV10-3 and TRBJ1-5; possible D gene TRBD1, 5 bases. This CDR3 comprises 13 residues. With 9 bases removed from V and 0 bases from J, the gap between germline ends came to 9 bases. Germline CDR1 and CDR2: ENHRY and SYGVKD. In DNA form, the CDR3 reads TGTGCCATTAAACAGGATAGCAATCAGCCCCAGCATTTT. Its translation: CAIKQDSNQPQHF.

This chain connects TRBV19 to TRBJ1-5; no clear D. The CDR3 is 15 residues long. The germline gives CDR1 LNHDA, CDR2 SQIVND (reference sequence). Between the trimmed V and J ends, which lost 4 bases and 1 base, there was a span of 11 bases. CDR3 in DNA: TGTGCCAGTAGTAATCTTGGGCGAAGCAATCAGCCCCAGCATTTT. Translating gives CASSNLGRSNQPQHF.

In its sample, this clone was seen once. The chain links TRBV18 to TRBJ2-7; 7 nucleotides line up with TRBD2. Germline values: CDR1 KGHSH, CDR2 LQKENI. Germline trimming cut 5 bases from V and 3 bases from J; bases unmatched to any gene: 7. CDR3 size: 14 residues. The CDR3 bases are TGTGCCAGCTCAGGCGGGGGAACGAGCTACGAGCAGTACTTC. This sequence encodes CASSGGGTSYEQYF.

V and J are TRBV6-6 and TRBJ2-4; TRBD2 is a possible D gene (6 bases). Germline lookup yields CDR1 MNHNY and CDR2 SVGAGI (reference sequence). V was shortened by 5 bases and J by 8 bases, with 19 bases between the two germline ends. The CDR3 has 15 residues. The CDR3 loop reads CASSLLGLTADIQYF. The CDR3 DNA follows: TGTGCCAGCAGTCTACTGGGACTCACGGCGGACATTCAGTACTTC.

The chain combines TRBV3-1 (or the pseudogene TRBV3-2) with TRBJ2-1; possibly TRBD2 for D (6 bases). The CDR3 has 13 residues. The germline V gene encodes CDR1 LGHDT and CDR2 YNNKEL (reference sequence). V was cut by 4 bases and J by 4 bases, with 8 bases left in between. The CDR3: CASSPGTYNEQFF. The CDR3 DNA follows: TGTGCCAGCAGCCCCGGGACTTACAATGAGCAGTTCTTC.

A note on this clone: This sample includes further DNA sequences coding for the same CDR3. This rearrangement joins TRBV28 to TRBJ1-1; D gene uncertain. Germline V gene data show CDR1 as MDHEN and CDR2 as SYDVKM. The length of the CDR3 is 12 residues. V was shortened by 4 bases and J by 1 base, with 4 bases between the two germline ends. Written as DNA, the CDR3 is TGTGCCAGCAGTTCAGGGAACACTGAAGCTTTCTTT. Translated, it gives CASSSGNTEAFF.

V gene TRBV30 combines with J gene TRBJ1-6; D remains unclear. Germline values: CDR1 GTSNPN, CDR2 SVGIG (reference sequence). V lost 0 bases and J 10 bases, leaving 10 bases between the germline ends. The CDR3 sequence is 13 residues long. CDR3 nucleotide sequence: TGTGCCTGGAGTGTACTAAGTAGATCACCCCTCCACTTT. It encodes CAWSVLSRSPLHF.

The chain employs TRBV6-1 and TRBJ1-5; D call uncertain. Trimming left V 3 bases short and J 2 bases short, with 2 bases between. The germline V gene has CDR1 MNHNS and CDR2 SASEGT. This CDR3 comprises 12 residues. The CDR3 nucleotides read TGTGCCAGCAGTGACGGCAATCAGCCCCAGCATTTT. It encodes CASSDGNQPQHF.

The chain is built from TRBV5-1 and TRBJ1-2; tentative D call: TRBD1 (6 bases). There are 13 residues in the CDR3. V lost 0 bases, J lost 8 bases, and 11 bases lay in between. CDR1 and CDR2 from the germline V gene are SGHRS and YFSETQ. DNA of the CDR3: TGCGCCAGCAGCTTGGCCACAGGGCAAGGCTACACCTTC. This gives the protein CASSLATGQGYTF.

The CDR3, as DNA: TGTGCCAGCAGCATTCTAGCGGGAGAGACCCAGTACTTC. The encoded protein is CASSILAGETQYF. V gene TRBV7-9 combines with J gene TRBJ2-5, with 8 bases matching TRBD2. Trimming at V came to 5 bases and at J to 4 bases, leaving 3 bases not matched to a gene. Germline V gene lookup returns CDR1 SEHNR and CDR2 FQNEAQ (reference sequence). The CDR3 is 13 amino acids. Full variable domain (rest looked up from reference TRBV7-9 and TRBJ2-5): DTGVSQNPRHKITKRGQNVTFRCDPISEHNRLYWYRQTLGQGPEFLTYFQNEAQLEKSRLLSDRFSAERPKGSFSTLEIQRTEQGDSAMYLCASSILAGETQYFGPGTRLLVL.

The chain uses TRBV7-2 and TRBJ2-3, with D perhaps TRBD1 (6 bases). The CDR3 is 13 residues long. V gave up 5 bases and J gave up 7 bases, with 13 bases separating them. Germline lookup yields CDR1 SGHTA and CDR2 FQGNSA. The CDR3 DNA sequence: TGTGCCAGCAGCCAACGGGACAAGTATACGCAGTATTTT. This encodes CASSQRDKYTQYF.

The chain combines TRBV5-3 with TRBJ1-6; weak D call: TRBD1 (5 bases). TRBV5-3 is flagged as an ORF with uncertain function. The CDR3 sequence is 18 residues long. V lost 0 bases and J lost 0, with 13 bases in between. The CDR3 loop is CARSLVGGLGSYNSPLHF. The CDR3 coding sequence is TGTGCCAGAAGCTTGGTCGGGGGATTGGGCTCCTATAATTCACCCCTCCACTTT.